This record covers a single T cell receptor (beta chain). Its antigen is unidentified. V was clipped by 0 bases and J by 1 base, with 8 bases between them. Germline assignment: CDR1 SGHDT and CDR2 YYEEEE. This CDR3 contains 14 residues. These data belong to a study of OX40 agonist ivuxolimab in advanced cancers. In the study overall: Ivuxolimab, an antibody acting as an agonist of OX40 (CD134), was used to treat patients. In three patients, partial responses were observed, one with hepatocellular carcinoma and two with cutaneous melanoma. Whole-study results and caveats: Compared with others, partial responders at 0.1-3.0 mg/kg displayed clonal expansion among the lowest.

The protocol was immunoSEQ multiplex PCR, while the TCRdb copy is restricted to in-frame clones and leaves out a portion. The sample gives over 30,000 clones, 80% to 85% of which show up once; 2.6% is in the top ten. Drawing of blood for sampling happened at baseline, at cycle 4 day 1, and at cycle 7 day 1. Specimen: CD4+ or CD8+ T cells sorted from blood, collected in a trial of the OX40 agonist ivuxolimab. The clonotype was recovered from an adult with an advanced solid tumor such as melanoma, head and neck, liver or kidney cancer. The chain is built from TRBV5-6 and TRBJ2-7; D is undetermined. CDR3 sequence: CASSLGRSSYEQYF. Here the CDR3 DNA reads TGTGCCAGCAGCTTGGGACGGAGTTCCTACGAGCAGTACTTC.